These 6 T cell receptor beta chains originate from one sample sequenced in a study of molecular identifiers for immune sequencing clone quantification. TCRdb called the PCR reads again in MiXCR, with one record for every CDR3 protein. The data contain under 350,000 distinct CDR3 sequences, roughly a quarter of them singletons. Sequenced sample: naive CD8+ T cells from blood, with Jurkat cell RNA spiked in. Subset: FACS-sorted CD8+CD4-CCR7+CD45RA+ naive T cells. The receptor source for this set is a human donor in good health. Some libraries in this study had Jurkat cell RNA spiked in.

A few counts support this clonotype. The CDR3 DNA reads TGTGCCAGCAGTAGTGATTTGTTGTCCCAGCATTTT. This translates into CASSSDLLSQHF. This sequence joins TRBV12-3 or TRBV12-4 and TRBJ1-5; D gene ambiguous. This CDR3 contains 12 residues. Trimming cost V 5 bases and J 11 bases, with 13 bases left between them.

Many counts were recorded for this clonotype. DNA of the CDR3: TGTGCCAGCAGCACTTGGACAGGGACCTACGAGCAGTACTTC. This encodes CASSTWTGTYEQYF. V gene TRBV13 combines with J gene TRBJ2-7; 8 positions agree with TRBD1. The CDR3 is made up of 14 amino acids. Looked up from germline, CDR1 is PRHDT and CDR2 is FYEKMQ (reference sequence). Trimming removed 5 bases from V and 2 bases from J; junction bases left unmatched: 5.

This clonotype was seen only a few times. The chain has TRBV6-5 and TRBJ2-3; 8 nucleotides line up with TRBD1. Germline CDR1 reads MNHEY; CDR2 reads SVGAGI. Losses at the gene ends were 0 bases for V and 2 bases for J; bases not matched to a gene: 4. The CDR3 extends over 16 amino acids. The CDR3 coding sequence is TGTGCCAGCAGTTACTCCCGGACAGGGTACACAGATACGCAGTATTTT. Its translation is CASSYSRTGYTDTQYF.

In nucleotides, the CDR3 is TGTGCCAGCAGCCCCCTCGTATTGTCAGGAGCGAACACCGGGGAGCTGTTTTTT. This gives the protein CASSPLVLSGANTGELFF. This chain connects TRBV6-2 or TRBV6-3 to TRBJ2-2; D unclear. V gave up 6 bases and J gave up 0 bases, with 20 bases separating them. CDR1 and CDR2 (germline): MNHEY, SVGEGT. This CDR3 comprises 18 residues.

This clonotype was observed a single time. This may come from a read error, since a much larger clone is one base off. In this CDR3 the conserved last residue, phenylalanine or tryptophan, is missing, so a read error is likely. V usage is TRBV14 and J usage is TRBJ1-3; D is unresolved. The V end lost 6 bases, the J end lost 0 bases, and 18 bases lay between the germline ends. From germline, CDR1 is SGHDN and CDR2 FVKESK. The CDR3 sequence is 17 residues long. In DNA, the CDR3 is TGTGCCAGCAGGGATGGACCAGGTCGGAGCTCTGGAAACACCATATATTAT. It translates to CASRDGPGRSSGNTIYY.

On this clonotype itself: This may be a read error, as it is one base from a much larger clone. The rearrangement links TRBV6-5 to TRBJ2-4; the match to TRBD2 covers 9 bases. Germline assignment: CDR1 MNHEY and CDR2 SVGAGI. This CDR3 spans 15 amino acids. The CDR3 spells CASSTPGLAINIQYF. CDR3 DNA: TGTGCCAGCAGTACACCGGGACTAGCCATAAACATTCAGTACTTC.